The T cell receptor beta chain described here comes from a study of PD-1 blockade in classical Hodgkin lymphoma. Method: immunoSEQ multiplex PCR; TCRdb's copy keeps in-frame clones and lacks some. Here the sample spans 40,000 to 45,000 clones, roughly 78% being singletons. Germline CDR1 MNHNS, CDR2 SASEGT. After removal of 4 bases from V and 3 bases from J, the junction contained 2 bases not matched to a gene. The CDR3 covers 14 residues. Relapse was seen in all patients after autologous stem cell transplantation, and brentuximab vedotin exposure was variable. The chain uses TRBV6-1 and TRBJ2-7, with 11 bases aligning to TRBD2. The sequence derives from a human donor with classical Hodgkin lymphoma. Sequences were derived from peripheral blood mononuclear cells (PBMCs), sampled at baseline. CDR3 DNA sequence: TGTGCCAGCAGTGTAGCGGGGGGGCACTACGAGCAGTACTTC. Its protein product is CASSVAGGHYEQYF.